The source of this T cell receptor beta chain is a study of patients and donors after allogeneic stem cell transplantation. Germline V lookup: CDR1 DFQATT, CDR2 SNEGSKA (reference sequence). The CDR3 runs to 14 residues. Trimming cost V 1 base and J 3 bases, with 10 bases left between them. Each CDR3 protein gets one entry after TCRdb re-called the RT-PCR reads with MiXCR. The sample shows around 160,000 distinct CDR3 sequences, roughly 31% of them seen only once. The sequence was obtained from a human donor who was either an allogeneic HSCT recipient or a stem cell or donor lymphocyte infusion donor (not recorded which). It is not recorded whose cells these are; they may come from a transplant donor. Sequencing was done on a sample of blood, either unsorted or a sorted T cell fraction (not recorded which). The chain has TRBV20-1 and TRBJ1-3; D perhaps matches TRBD1 (5 bases). The CDR3 DNA sequence: TGCAGTGCTAGAGGGCCTAGGGGTGGAAACACCATATATTTT. Translated: CSARGPRGGNTIYF.